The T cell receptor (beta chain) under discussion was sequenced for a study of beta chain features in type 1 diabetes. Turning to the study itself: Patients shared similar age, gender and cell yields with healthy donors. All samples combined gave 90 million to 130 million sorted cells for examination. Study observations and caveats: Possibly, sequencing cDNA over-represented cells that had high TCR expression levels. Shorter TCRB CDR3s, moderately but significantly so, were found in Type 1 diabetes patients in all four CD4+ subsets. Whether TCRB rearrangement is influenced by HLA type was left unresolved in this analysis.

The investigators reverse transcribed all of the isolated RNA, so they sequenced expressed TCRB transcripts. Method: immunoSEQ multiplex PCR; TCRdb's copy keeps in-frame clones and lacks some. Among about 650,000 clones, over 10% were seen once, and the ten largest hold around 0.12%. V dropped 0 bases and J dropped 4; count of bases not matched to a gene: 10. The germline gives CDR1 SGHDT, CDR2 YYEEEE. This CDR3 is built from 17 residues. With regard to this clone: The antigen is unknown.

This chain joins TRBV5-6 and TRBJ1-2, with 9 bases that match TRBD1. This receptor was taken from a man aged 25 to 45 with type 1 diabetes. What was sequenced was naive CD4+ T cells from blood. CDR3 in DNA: TGTGCCAGCAGCTTGGATTTGGGGACAGGGACGCCCTATGGCTACACCTTC. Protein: CASSLDLGTGTPYGYTF.